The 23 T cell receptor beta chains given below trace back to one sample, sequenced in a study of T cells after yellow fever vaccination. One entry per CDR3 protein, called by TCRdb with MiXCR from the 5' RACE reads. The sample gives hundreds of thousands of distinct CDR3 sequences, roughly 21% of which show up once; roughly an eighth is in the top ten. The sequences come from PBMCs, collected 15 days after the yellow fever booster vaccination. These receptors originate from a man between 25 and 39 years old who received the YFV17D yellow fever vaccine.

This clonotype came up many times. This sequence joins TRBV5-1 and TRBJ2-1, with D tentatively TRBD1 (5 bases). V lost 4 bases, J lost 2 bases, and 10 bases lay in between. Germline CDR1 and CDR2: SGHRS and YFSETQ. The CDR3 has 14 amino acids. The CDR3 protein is CASSLEGAYNEQFF. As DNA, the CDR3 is TGCGCCAGCAGCCTTGAAGGGGCCTACAATGAGCAGTTCTTC. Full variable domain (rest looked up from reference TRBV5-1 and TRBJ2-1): KAGVTQTPRYLIKTRGQQVTLSCSPISGHRSVSWYQQTPGQGLQFLFEYFSETQRNKGNFPGRFSGRQFSNSRSEMNVSTLELGDSALYLCASSLEGAYNEQFFGPGTRLTVL.

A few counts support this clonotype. CDR3 bases: TGTGCCAGCAGTACAAGACAGGGGGCTATCACTGAAGCTTTCTTT. Protein: CASSTRQGAITEAFF. The V and J genes are TRBV12-3 or TRBV12-4 and TRBJ1-1; 10 nucleotides line up with TRBD1. J was trimmed by 4 bases and V by 5 bases; bases with no gene match: 7. The CDR3 consists of 15 residues.

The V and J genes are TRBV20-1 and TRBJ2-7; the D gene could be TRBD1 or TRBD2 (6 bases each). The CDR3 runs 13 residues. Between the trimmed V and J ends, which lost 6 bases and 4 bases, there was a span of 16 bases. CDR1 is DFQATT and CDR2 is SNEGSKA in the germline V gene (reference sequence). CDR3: CSAVFRGGYEQYF. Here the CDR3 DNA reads TGCAGTGCCGTTTTTAGAGGGGGGTACGAGCAGTACTTC.

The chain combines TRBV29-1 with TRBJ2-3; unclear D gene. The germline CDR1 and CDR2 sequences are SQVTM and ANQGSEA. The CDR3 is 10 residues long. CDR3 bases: TGCAGTGATAAGGCAGATACGCAGTATTTT. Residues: CSDKADTQYF.

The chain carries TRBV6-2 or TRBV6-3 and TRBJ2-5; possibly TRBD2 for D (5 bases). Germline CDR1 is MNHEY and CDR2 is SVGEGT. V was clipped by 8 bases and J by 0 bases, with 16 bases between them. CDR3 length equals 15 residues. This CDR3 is CASSLRGWNQETQYF. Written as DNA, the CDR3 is TGTGCCAGCTCCCTACGGGGATGGAACCAAGAGACCCAGTACTTC.

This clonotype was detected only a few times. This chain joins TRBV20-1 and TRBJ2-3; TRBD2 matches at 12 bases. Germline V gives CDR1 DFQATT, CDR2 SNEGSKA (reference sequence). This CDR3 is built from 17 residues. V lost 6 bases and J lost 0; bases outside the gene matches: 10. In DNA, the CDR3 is TGCAGTGCCCCGAGAAGGACTAGCGGGACTAGCACAGATACGCAGTATTTT. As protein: CSAPRRTSGTSTDTQYF.

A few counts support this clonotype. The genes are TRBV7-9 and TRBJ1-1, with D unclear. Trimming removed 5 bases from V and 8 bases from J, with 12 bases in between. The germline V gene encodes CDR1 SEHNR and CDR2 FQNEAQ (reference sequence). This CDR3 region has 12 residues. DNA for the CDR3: TGTGCCAGCAGCCCAACGAAGACAGAAGCTTTCTTT. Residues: CASSPTKTEAFF. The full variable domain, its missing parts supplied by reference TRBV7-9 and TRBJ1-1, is DTGVSQNPRHKITKRGQNVTFRCDPISEHNRLYWYRQTLGQGPEFLTYFQNEAQLEKSRLLSDRFSAERPKGSFSTLEIQRTEQGDSAMYLCASSPTKTEAFFGQGTRLTVV.

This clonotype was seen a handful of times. CDR3 region: CAISETSGTASTDTQYF. CDR3 nucleotides: TGTGCCATCAGTGAGACTAGCGGGACGGCTAGCACAGATACGCAGTATTTT. This chain links TRBV10-3 with TRBJ2-3; 10 bases align to TRBD2. The CDR3 length is 17 residues. The V gene end was trimmed by 2 bases and the J gene end by 0 bases; junction bases not matched to a gene: 5. In germline, CDR1 is ENHRY, CDR2 SYGVKD.

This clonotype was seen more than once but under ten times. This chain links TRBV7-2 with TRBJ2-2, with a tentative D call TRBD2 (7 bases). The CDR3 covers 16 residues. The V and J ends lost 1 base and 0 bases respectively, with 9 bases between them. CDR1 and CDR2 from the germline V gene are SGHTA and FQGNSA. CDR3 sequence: CASSLGGGSNTGELFF. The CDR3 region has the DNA TGTGCCAGCAGCTTAGGGGGGGGCTCGAACACCGGGGAGCTGTTTTTT.

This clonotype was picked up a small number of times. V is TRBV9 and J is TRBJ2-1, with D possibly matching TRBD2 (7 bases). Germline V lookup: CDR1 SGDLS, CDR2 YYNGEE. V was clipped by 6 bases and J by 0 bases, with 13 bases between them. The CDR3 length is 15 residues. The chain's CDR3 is CASTRGGGSYNEQFF. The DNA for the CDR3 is TGTGCCAGCACCCGAGGGGGGGGCTCCTACAATGAGCAGTTCTTC. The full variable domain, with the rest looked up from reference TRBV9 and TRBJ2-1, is DSGVTQTPKHLITATGQRVTLRCSPRSGDLSVYWYQQSLDQGLQFLIQYYNGEERAKGNILERFSAQQFPDLHSELNLSSLELGDSALYFCASTRGGGSYNEQFFGPGTRLTVL.

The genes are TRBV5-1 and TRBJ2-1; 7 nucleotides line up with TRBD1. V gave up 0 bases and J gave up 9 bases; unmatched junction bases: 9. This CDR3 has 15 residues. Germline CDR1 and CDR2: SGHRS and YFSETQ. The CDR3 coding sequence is TGCGCCAGCAGCTTGGGACAGGGTGGGTTCGGTGAGCAGTTCTTC. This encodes CASSLGQGGFGEQFF.

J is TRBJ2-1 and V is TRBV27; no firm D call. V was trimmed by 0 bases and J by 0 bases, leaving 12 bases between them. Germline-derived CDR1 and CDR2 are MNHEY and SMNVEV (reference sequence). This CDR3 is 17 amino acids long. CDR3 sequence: CASSLSSAASSYNEQFF. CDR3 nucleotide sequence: TGTGCCAGCAGTTTATCGTCTGCTGCAAGCTCCTACAATGAGCAGTTCTTC.

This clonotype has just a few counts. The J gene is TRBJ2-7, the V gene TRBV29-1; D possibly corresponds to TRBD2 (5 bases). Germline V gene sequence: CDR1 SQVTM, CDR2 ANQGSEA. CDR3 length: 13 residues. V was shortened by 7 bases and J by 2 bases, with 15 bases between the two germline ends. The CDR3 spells CSAKYPGTYEQYF. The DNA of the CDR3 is TGCAGCGCCAAATACCCCGGGACCTACGAGCAGTACTTC.

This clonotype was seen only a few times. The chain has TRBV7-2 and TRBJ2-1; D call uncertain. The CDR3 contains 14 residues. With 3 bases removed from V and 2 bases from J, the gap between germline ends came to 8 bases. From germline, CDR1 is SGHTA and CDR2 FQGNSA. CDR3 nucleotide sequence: TGTGCCAGCAGCTTGGCGGACCCCTACAATGAGCAGTTCTTC. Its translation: CASSLADPYNEQFF. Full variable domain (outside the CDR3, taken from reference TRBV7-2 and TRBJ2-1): GAGVSQSPSNKVTEKGKDVELRCDPISGHTALYWYRQSLGQGLEFLIYFQGNSAPDKSGLPSDRFSAERTGGSVSTLTIQRTQQEDSAVYLCASSLADPYNEQFFGPGTRLTVL.

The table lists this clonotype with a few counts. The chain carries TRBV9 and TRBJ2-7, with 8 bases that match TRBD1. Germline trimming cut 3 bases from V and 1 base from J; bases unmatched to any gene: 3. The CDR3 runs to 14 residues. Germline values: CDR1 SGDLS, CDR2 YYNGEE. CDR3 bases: TGTGCCAGCAGCGAGACAGGGGAGTCCTACGAGCAGTACTTC. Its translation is CASSETGESYEQYF.

The CDR3 DNA reads TGTGCCAGCAGCAAAGGGGGTCGGGGCGCGGTCGAGCAGTACTTC. It specifies CASSKGGRGAVEQYF. V and J are TRBV7-8 and TRBJ2-7; D possibly corresponds to TRBD1 (6 bases). V dropped 5 bases and J dropped 6 bases, with 20 bases sitting between them. Germline CDR1 and CDR2: SGHVS and FQNEAQ. The CDR3 consists of 15 residues.

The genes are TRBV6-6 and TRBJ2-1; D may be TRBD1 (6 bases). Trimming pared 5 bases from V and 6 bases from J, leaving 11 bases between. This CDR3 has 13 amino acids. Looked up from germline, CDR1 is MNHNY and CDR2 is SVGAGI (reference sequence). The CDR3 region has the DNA TGTGCCAGCAGTCCCGGACAGATCAATGAGCAGTTCTTC. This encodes CASSPGQINEQFF.

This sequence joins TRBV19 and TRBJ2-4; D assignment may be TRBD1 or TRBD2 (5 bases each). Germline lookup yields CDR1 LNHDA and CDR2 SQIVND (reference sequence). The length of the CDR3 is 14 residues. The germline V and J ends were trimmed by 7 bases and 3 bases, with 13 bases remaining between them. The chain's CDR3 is CASNTPGHKNIQYF. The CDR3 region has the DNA TGTGCCAGTAACACCCCGGGGCACAAAAACATTCAGTACTTC. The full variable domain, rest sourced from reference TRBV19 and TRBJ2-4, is DGGITQSPKYLFRKEGQNVTLSCEQNLNHDAMYWYRQDPGQGLRLIYYSQIVNDFQKGDIAEGYSVSREKKESFPLTVTSAQKNPTAFYLCASNTPGHKNIQYFGAGTRLSVL.

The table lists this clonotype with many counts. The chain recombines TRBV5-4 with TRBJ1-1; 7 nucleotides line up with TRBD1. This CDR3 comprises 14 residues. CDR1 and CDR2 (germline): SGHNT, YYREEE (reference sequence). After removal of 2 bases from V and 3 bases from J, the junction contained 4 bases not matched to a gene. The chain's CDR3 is CASSLGGGDTEAFF. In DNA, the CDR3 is TGTGCCAGCAGCTTAGGAGGGGGCGACACTGAAGCTTTCTTT.

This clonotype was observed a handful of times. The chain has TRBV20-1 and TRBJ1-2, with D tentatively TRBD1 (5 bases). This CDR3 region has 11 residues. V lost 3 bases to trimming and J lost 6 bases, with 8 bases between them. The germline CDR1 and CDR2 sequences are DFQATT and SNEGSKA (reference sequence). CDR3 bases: TGCAGTGCTAGCTCCAGGGATGGCTACACCTTC. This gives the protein CSASSRDGYTF.

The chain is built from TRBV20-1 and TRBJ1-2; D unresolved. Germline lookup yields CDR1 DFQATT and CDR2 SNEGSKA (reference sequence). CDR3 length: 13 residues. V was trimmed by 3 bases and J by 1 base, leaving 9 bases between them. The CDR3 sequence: CSASSTYNYGYTF. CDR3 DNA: TGCAGTGCTAGTTCCACCTATAACTATGGCTACACCTTC.

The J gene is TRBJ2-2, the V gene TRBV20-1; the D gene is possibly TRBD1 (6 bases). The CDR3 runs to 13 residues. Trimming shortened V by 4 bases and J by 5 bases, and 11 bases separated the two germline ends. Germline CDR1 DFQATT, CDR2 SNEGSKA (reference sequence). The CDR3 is CSATYTGTGELFF. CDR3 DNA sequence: TGCAGTGCTACCTATACAGGGACCGGGGAGCTGTTTTTT.

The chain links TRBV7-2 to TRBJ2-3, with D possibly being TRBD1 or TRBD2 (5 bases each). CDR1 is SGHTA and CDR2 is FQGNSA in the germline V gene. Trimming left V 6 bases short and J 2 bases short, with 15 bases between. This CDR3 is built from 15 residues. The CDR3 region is CASSFTRGTTDTQYF. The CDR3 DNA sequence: TGTGCCAGCAGTTTCACTCGGGGCACCACAGATACGCAGTATTTT.